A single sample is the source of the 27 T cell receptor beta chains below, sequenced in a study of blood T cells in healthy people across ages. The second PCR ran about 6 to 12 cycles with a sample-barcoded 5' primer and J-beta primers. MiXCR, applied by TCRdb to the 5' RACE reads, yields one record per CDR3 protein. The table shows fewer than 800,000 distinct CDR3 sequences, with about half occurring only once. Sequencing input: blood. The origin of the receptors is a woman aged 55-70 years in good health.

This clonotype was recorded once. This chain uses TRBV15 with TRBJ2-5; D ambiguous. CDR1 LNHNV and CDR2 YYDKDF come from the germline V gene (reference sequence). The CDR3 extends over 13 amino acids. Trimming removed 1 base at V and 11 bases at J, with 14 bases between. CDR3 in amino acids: CATSRVLHNEQYF. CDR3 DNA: TGTGCCACCAGCAGAGTACTCCACAATGAGCAGTACTTC.

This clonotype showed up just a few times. In DNA, the CDR3 is TGTGCCAGCTCAAATGGCGAATCCTACGAGCAGTACTTC. This gives the protein CASSNGESYEQYF. V gene TRBV18 combines with J gene TRBJ2-7; D gene uncertain. Trimming removed 5 bases at V and 1 base at J, with 9 bases between. The CDR3 has 13 amino acids. Germline values: CDR1 KGHSH, CDR2 LQKENI.

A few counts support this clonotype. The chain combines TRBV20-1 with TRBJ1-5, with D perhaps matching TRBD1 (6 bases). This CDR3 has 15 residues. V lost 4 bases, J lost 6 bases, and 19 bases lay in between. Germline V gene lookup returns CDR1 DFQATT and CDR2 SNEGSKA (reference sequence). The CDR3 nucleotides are TGCAGTGCTAACCTTGTGACAGGCCAACTTCAGCCCCAGCATTTT. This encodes CSANLVTGQLQPQHF.

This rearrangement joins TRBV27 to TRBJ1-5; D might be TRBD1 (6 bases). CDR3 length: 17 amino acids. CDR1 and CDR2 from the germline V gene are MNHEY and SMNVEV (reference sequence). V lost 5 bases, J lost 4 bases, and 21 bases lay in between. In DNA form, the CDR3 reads TGTGCCAGCAGTGCATCCCCGATATTAGGGGGGAATCAGCCCCAGCATTTT. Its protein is CASSASPILGGNQPQHF.

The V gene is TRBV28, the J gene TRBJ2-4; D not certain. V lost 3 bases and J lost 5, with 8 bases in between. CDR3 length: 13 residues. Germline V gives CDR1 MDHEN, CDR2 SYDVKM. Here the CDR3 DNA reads TGTGCCAGCAGTTTCGGCCCACAAAACATTCAGTACTTC. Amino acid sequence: CASSFGPQNIQYF.

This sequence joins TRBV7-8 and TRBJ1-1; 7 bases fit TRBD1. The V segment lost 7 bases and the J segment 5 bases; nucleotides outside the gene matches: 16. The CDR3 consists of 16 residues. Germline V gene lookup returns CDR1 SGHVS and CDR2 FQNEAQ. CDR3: CASTLGATGRGTEAFF. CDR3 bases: TGTGCCAGCACTTTGGGGGCGACAGGGAGGGGGACTGAAGCTTTCTTT.

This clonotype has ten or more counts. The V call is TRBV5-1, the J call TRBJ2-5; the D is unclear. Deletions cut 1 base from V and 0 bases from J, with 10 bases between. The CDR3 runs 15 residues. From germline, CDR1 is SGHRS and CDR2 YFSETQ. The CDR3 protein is CASSLIVGYQETQYF. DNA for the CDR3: TGCGCCAGCAGCTTGATCGTGGGGTACCAAGAGACCCAGTACTTC.

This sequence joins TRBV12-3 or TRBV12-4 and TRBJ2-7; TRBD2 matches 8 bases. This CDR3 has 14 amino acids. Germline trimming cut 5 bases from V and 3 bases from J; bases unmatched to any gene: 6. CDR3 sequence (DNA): TGTGCCAGCAGTGTGGGTAGCGGGGACTACGAGCAGTACTTC. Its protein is CASSVGSGDYEQYF.

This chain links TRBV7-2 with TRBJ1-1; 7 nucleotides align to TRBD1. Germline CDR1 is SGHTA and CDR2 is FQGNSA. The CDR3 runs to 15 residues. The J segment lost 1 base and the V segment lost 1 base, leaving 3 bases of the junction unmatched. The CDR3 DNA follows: TGTGCCAGCAGCTTAGAGGGGGCGAAGAACACTGAAGCTTTCTTT. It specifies CASSLEGAKNTEAFF. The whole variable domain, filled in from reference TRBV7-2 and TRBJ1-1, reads GAGVSQSPSNKVTEKGKDVELRCDPISGHTALYWYRQSLGQGLEFLIYFQGNSAPDKSGLPSDRFSAERTGGSVSTLTIQRTQQEDSAVYLCASSLEGAKNTEAFFGQGTRLTVV.

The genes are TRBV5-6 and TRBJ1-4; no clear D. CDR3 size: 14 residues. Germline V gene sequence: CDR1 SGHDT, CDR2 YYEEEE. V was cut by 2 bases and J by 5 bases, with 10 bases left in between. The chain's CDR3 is CASSFGLRNEKLFF. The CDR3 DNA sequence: TGTGCCAGCAGCTTCGGACTTCGAAATGAAAAACTGTTTTTT.

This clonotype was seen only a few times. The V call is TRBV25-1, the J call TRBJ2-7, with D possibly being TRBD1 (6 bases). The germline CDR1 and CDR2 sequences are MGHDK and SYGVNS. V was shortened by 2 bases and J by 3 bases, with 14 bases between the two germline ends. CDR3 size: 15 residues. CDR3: CASSEPDSGYYEQYF. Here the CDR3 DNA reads TGTGCCAGCAGTGAACCGGACAGCGGATACTACGAGCAGTACTTC.

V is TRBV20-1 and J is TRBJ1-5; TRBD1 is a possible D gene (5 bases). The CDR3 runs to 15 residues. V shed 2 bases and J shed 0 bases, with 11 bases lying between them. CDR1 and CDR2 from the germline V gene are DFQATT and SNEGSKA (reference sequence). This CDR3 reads CSARFREYSNQPQHF. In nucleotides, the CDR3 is TGCAGTGCTAGATTCAGGGAGTATAGCAATCAGCCCCAGCATTTT.

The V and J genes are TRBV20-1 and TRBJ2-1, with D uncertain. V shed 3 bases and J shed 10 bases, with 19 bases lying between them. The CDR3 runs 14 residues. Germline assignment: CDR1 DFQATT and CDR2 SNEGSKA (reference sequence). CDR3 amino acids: CSASIGPESYEQFF. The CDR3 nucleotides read TGCAGTGCTAGTATAGGGCCGGAATCCTACGAGCAGTTCTTC.

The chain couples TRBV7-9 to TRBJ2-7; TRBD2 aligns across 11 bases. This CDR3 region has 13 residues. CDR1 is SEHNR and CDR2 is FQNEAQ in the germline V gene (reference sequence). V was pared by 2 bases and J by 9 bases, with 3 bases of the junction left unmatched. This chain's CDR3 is CASSLTSGSRQYF. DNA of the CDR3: TGTGCCAGCAGCTTAACTAGCGGGAGTCGGCAGTACTTC.

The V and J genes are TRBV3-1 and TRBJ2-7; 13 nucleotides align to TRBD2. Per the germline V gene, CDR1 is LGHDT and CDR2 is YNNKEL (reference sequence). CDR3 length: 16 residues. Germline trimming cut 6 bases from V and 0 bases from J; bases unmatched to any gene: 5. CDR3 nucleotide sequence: TGTGCCAGCAGTAAGACTAGCGGGAGGTTCTCCTACGAGCAGTACTTC. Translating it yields CASSKTSGRFSYEQYF.

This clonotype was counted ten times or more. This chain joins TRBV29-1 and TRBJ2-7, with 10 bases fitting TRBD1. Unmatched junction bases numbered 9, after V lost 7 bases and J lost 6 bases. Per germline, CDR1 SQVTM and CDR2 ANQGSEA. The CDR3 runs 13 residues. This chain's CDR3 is CSARQGAFVEQYF. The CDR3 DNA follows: TGCAGCGCCCGACAGGGGGCCTTCGTCGAGCAGTACTTC.

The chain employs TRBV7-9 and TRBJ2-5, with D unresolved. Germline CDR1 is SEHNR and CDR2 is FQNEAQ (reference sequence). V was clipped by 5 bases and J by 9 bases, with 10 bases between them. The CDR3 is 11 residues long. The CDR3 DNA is TGTGCCAGCAGCCCTGATCGGCCCCAGTACTTC. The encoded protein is CASSPDRPQYF.

The CDR3 coding sequence is TGCAGCGTTAGGGAAACTTCCTACGAGCAGTACTTC. This codes for CSVRETSYEQYF. This sequence joins TRBV29-1 and TRBJ2-7; D gene uncertain. The CDR3 consists of 12 residues. Germline CDR1 SQVTM, CDR2 ANQGSEA. Trimming pared 5 bases from V and 1 base from J, leaving 9 bases between.

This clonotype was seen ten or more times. CDR3 loop: CASSTPSTDTQYF. CDR3 DNA sequence: TGTGCCAGCAGTACGCCTAGCACAGATACGCAGTATTTT. The chain recombines TRBV28 with TRBJ2-3; D is unresolved. Trimming cost V 5 bases and J 0 bases, with 6 bases left between them. Per germline, CDR1 MDHEN and CDR2 SYDVKM. This CDR3 contains 13 residues.

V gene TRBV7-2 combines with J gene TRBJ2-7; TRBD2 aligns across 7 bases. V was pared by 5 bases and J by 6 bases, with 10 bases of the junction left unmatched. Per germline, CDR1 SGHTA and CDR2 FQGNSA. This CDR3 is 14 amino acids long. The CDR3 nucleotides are TGTGCCAGCAGCCTTAGGGCGGGAGAGCTCGAGCAGTACTTC. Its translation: CASSLRAGELEQYF.

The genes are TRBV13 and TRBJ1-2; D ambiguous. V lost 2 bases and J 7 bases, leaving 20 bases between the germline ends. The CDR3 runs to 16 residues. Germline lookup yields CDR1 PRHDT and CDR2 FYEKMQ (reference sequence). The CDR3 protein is CASSLSRGTIRVGYTF. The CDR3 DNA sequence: TGTGCCAGCAGCTTATCGCGGGGAACTATTCGCGTTGGCTACACCTTC.

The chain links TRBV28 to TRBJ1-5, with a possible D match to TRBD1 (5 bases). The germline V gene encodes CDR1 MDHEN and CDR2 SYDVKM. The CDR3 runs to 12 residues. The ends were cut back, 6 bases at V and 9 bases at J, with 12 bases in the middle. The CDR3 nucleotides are TGTGCCAGCAGGTCCGGGGCGGGGCCCCAGCATTTT. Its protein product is CASRSGAGPQHF.

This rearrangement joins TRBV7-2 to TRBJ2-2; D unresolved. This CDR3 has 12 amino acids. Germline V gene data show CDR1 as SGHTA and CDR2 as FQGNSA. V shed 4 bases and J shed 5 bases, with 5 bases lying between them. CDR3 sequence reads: CASSCYTGELFF. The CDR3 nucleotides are TGTGCCAGCAGCTGCTATACCGGGGAGCTGTTTTTT.

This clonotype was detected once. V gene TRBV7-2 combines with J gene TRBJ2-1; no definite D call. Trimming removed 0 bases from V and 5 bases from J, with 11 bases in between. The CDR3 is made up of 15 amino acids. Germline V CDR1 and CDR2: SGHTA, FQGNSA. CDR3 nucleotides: TGTGCCAGCAGCTTAGCCTGGCGAACCCACAATGAGCAGTTCTTC. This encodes CASSLAWRTHNEQFF.

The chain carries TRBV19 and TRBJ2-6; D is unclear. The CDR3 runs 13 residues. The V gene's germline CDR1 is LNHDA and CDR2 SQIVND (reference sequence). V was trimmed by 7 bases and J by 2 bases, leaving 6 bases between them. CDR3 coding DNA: TGTGCCAGTATTAGGACTGGGGCCAACGTCCTGACTTTC. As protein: CASIRTGANVLTF.

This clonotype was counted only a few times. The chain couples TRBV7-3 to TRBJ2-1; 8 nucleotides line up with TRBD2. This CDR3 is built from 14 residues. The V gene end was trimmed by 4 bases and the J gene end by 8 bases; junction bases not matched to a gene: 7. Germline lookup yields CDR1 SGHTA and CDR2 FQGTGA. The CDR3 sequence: CASSSGGPSYEQFF. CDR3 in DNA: TGTGCCAGCAGCTCGGGGGGGCCGAGCTATGAGCAGTTCTTC.

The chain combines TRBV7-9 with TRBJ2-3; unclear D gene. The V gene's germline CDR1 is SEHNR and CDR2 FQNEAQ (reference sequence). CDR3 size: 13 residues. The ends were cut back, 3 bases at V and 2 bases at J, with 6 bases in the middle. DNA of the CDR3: TGTGCCAGCAGCTTTTCTTACACAGATACGCAGTATTTT. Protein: CASSFSYTDTQYF.